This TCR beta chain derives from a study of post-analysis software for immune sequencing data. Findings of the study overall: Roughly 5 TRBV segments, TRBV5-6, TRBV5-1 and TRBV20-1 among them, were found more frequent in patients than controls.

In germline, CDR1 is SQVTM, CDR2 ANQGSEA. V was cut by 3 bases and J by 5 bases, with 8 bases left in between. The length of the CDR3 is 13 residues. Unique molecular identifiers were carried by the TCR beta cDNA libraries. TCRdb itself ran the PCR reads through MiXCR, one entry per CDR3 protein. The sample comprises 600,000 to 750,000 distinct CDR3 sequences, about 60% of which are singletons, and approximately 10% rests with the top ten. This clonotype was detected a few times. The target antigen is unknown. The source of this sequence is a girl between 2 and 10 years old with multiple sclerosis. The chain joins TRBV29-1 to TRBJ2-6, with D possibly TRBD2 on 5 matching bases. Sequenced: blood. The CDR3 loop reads CSVESGRANVLTF. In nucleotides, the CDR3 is TGCAGCGTTGAGAGCGGCAGGGCCAACGTCCTGACTTTC.